The 8 T cell receptor beta chains below were found in one sample sequenced in a study of CD8+ T cells in alopecia areata. This sample's treatment: oral pan-JAK inhibitor, 5-10 mg twice daily. RNA, once extracted, was reverse transcribed into cDNA for use as the sequencing template. The assay was immunoSEQ multiplex PCR, and TCRdb's table has in-frame clones only and misses some. Of 110,000 or so clones in the sample, 50% to 75% were seen once. This specimen was CD8+ T cells sorted from blood, taken at week 4, from a patient treated with tofacitinib. Every receptor here comes from a human donor with alopecia areata.

This clone was detected only once. This chain links TRBV29-1 with TRBJ1-1, with a possible D match to TRBD1 (5 bases). V lost 8 bases and J lost 5, with 12 bases in between. Germline CDR1 is SQVTM and CDR2 is ANQGSEA. This CDR3 spans 11 amino acids. CDR3 in amino acids: CSLMGETEAFF. Written as DNA, the CDR3 is TGCAGCCTGATGGGGGAGACTGAAGCTTTCTTT.

V usage is TRBV10-3 and J usage is TRBJ2-7; 7 nucleotides match TRBD1. In germline, CDR1 is ENHRY, CDR2 SYGVKD. With V trimmed by 8 bases and J by 9 bases, 16 bases remained unmatched. This CDR3 region has 14 residues. CDR3 nucleotides: TGTGCCATCGGCTTAGACAGGGACCCTGTAGGGCAGTACTTC. Protein: CAIGLDRDPVGQYF.

This clone has only a few counts. This chain links TRBV27 with TRBJ2-7, with D unclear. The CDR3 is 13 amino acids. The V gene's germline CDR1 is MNHEY and CDR2 SMNVEV (reference sequence). The V and J ends lost 5 bases and 6 bases respectively, with 14 bases between them. The DNA of the CDR3 is TGTGCCAGCAGTCCCCTCTCCCCAGCCGAGCAGTACTTC. As protein: CASSPLSPAEQYF.

This clone was counted a few times. V is TRBV29-1 and J is TRBJ1-1, with TRBD1 identical over 7 bases. Germline V gene lookup returns CDR1 SQVTM and CDR2 ANQGSEA. J lost 1 base, V lost 7 bases, and 9 bases had no gene match. The CDR3 sequence is 14 residues long. The CDR3 nucleotides are TGCAGCGCAAGTCCCGGGACAGCGAACACTGAAGCTTTCTTT. As protein: CSASPGTANTEAFF. Variable domain in full (rest from reference TRBV29-1 and TRBJ1-1): SAVISQKPSRDICQRGTSLTIQCQVDSQVTMMFWYRQQPGQSLTLIATANQGSEATYESGFVIDKFPISRPNLTFSTLTVSNMSPEDSSIYLCSASPGTANTEAFFGQGTRLTVV.

As concerns this clone: This sample also contains other DNA sequences that code for the same CDR3. The chain recombines TRBV30 with TRBJ2-5, with 7 nucleotides matching TRBD1. The V segment lost 1 base and the J segment 1 base; nucleotides outside the gene matches: 0. The CDR3 consists of 13 residues. Germline assignment: CDR1 GTSNPN and CDR2 SVGIG (reference sequence). This CDR3 reads CAWSGDSQETQYF. The CDR3 DNA sequence: TGTGCCTGGAGTGGGGACAGCCAAGAGACCCAGTACTTC.

J is TRBJ1-1 and V is TRBV4-1; the D is unclear. This CDR3 is built from 16 residues. CDR1 MGHRA and CDR2 YSYEKL come from the germline V gene. Deletions cut 2 bases from V and 1 base from J, with 14 bases between. CDR3 residues: CASSQPPAGGNTEAFF. The CDR3 nucleotides are TGCGCCAGCAGCCAACCGCCCGCCGGAGGGAACACTGAAGCTTTCTTT.

V usage is TRBV29-1 and J usage is TRBJ2-7; no firm D call. V was shortened by 4 bases and J by 0 bases, with 13 bases between the two germline ends. Germline V CDR1 and CDR2: SQVTM, ANQGSEA. This CDR3 is built from 14 residues. The CDR3 DNA follows: TGCAGCGTTGTTTCAGGCCTTGTCTCCTACGAGCAGTACTTC. It specifies CSVVSGLVSYEQYF.

The chain is built from TRBV7-9 and TRBJ2-1; D is unclear. This CDR3 comprises 13 residues. From germline, CDR1 is SEHNR and CDR2 FQNEAQ (reference sequence). V was clipped by 0 bases and J by 8 bases, with 8 bases between them. CDR3 nucleotide sequence: TGTGCCAGCAGCTTAGCGTTAGAGGATGAGCAGTTCTTC. Its protein product is CASSLALEDEQFF. The whole variable domain, filled in from reference TRBV7-9 and TRBJ2-1, reads DTGVSQNPRHKITKRGQNVTFRCDPISEHNRLYWYRQTLGQGPEFLTYFQNEAQLEKSRLLSDRFSAERPKGSFSTLEIQRTEQGDSAMYLCASSLALEDEQFFGPGTRLTVL.